This TCR beta chain was retrieved from a study of shared clonotypes between healthy human individuals. Per sorted-subset replicate PCR, input was around 200 ng DNA, representing about 30,000 T cell genomes. Only in-frame clones appear in the TCRdb table, and some are missing; sequencing was by immunoSEQ multiplex PCR. The sample lists millions of clones; over 85% were seen once. Trimming took 0 bases from V and 4 from J; bases not matched to a gene: 6. Germline CDR1 and CDR2: LNHNV and YYDKDF (reference sequence). This CDR3 contains 16 residues. Sequenced input: naive CD4+ T cells from PBMCs. This sample's subset: CD45RA+ positively selected. The origin of this receptor is a man younger than 30 in good health. Some clones in this sample may be carry-over from other donors' samples. V is TRBV15 and J is TRBJ1-5, with 7 bases identical to TRBD1. The CDR3 bases are TGTGCCACCAGCAGAGATACAGGGGCTACTAATCAGCCCCAGCATTTT. It translates to CATSRDTGATNQPQHF.